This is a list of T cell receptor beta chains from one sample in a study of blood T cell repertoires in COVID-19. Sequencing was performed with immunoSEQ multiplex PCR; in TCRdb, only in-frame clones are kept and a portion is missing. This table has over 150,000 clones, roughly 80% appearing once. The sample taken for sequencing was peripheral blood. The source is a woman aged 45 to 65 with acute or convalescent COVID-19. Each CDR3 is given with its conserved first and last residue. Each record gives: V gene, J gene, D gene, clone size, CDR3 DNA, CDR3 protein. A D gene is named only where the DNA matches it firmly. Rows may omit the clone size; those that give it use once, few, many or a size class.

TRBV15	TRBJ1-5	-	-	TGTGCCACCAGCAGAGGGGGCGGAAGCAATCAGCCCCAGCATTTT	CATSRGGGSNQPQHF
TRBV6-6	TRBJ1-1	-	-	TGTGCCACTTTGACTCTTGGGAACACTGAAGCTTTCTTT	CATLTLGNTEAFF
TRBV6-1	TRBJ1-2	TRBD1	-	TGTGCCAGCAGTGAACGAGGGGGCGCAGTGTCCGGCTATGGCTACACCTTC	CASSERGGAVSGYGYTF
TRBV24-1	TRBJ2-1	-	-	TGTGCCACCAGTGATCCGACTAGGTCCCACAATGAGCAGTTCTTC	CATSDPTRSHNEQFF
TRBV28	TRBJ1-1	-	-	TGTGCCGCGGTCGGGGGCACTGAAGCTTTCTTT	CAAVGGTEAFF
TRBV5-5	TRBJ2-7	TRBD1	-	TGTGCCAGCAGCTTGGCAGCACAGGGGGGAGGAGAGCAGTACTTC	CASSLAAQGGGEQYF
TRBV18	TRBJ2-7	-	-	TGTGCCAGCTCACCTAAGACGGGGTCCGAGCAGTACTTC	CASSPKTGSEQYF
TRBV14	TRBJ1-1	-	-	TGTGCCAGCAGCCGCCAGAGGAGCACTGAAGCTTTCTTT	CASSRQRSTEAFF
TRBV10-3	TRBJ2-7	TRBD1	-	TGTGCCATCGGCGCTGGACAGGGGGGTAGGTACGAGCAGTACTTC	CAIGAGQGGRYEQYF
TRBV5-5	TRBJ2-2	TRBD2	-	TGTGCCAGCAGCCTCCGACTAGCGGGGGACACCGGGGAGCTGTTTTTT	CASSLRLAGDTGELFF
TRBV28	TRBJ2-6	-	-	TGTGCCAGCAACCGGAGGTCTGGGGCCAACGTCCTGACTTTC	CASNRRSGANVLTF
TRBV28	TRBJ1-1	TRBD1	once	TGTGCCAGCAGTATACTACAGGGGAGGACTGAAGCTTTCTTT	CASSILQGRTEAFF
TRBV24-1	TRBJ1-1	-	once	TGTGCCACCAGTGATTCGGGACACCCGAACACTGAAGCTTTCTTT	CATSDSGHPNTEAFF
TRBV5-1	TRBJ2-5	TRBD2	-	TGCGCCAGCAGCTCCAGCCTAGCGGGAGGGCCAGGGACCCAGTACTTC	CASSSSLAGGPGTQYF
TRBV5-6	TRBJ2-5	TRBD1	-	TGTGCCAGCAGCTCTCGAGGGACAGGGAAGCAAGAGACCCAGTACTTC	CASSSRGTGKQETQYF
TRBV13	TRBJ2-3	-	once	TGTGCCAGCAGCTCCTCTAGCACAGATACGCAGTATTTT	CASSSSSTDTQYF
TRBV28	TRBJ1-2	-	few	TGTGCCAGCAGTTTCCTAGGGGATTTAGCTAACTATGGCTACACCTTC	CASSFLGDLANYGYTF
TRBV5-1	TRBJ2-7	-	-	TGCGCCAGCAGCTTGGTTCGGGGAAAAGGCTACGAGCAGTACTTC	CASSLVRGKGYEQYF
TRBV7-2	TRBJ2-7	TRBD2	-	TGTGCCAGCAGCCCCGGGCGGCCAGCGGGGGTCTACGAGCAGTACTTC	CASSPGRPAGVYEQYF
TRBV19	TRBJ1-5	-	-	TGTGCCACCATAGATGGTATTCGCGGGGTCGATGGCAATCAGCCCCAGCATTTT	CATIDGIRGVDGNQPQHF
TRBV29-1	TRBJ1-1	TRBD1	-	TGCAGCGCTATACAGGGGGCGAGGAGGACTGAAGCTTTCTTT	CSAIQGARRTEAFF
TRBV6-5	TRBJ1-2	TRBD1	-	TGTGCCAGCAGACTTACGACAGGGGGTAACTATGGCTACACCTTC	CASRLTTGGNYGYTF
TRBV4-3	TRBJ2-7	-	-	TGCGCCAGCTCGGAGGGGCGGTCGGGGGTCAGTAACTACGAGCAGTACTTC	CASSEGRSGVSNYEQYF
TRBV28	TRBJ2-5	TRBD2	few	TGTGCCAGCAGGCGGGAGTCGGAAGAGACCCAGTACTTC	CASRRESEETQYF
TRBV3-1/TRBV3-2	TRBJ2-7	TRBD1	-	TGTGCCAGCAGCCAACCGATGACAGGGGCGTTGGAGCAGTACTTC	CASSQPMTGALEQYF
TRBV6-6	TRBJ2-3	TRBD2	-	TGTGCCAGCAGTTATCCCAGCGGGGGCACAGATACGCAGTATTTT	CASSYPSGGTDTQYF
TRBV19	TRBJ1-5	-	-	TGTGCCAGTAGTATAGCAACAGGCGCAAATAGCAATCAGCCCCAGCATTTT	CASSIATGANSNQPQHF
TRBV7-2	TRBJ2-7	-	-	TGTGCCAGCAGCTTAGCACAATCCTACGAGCAGTACTTC	CASSLAQSYEQYF
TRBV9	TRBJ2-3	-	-	TGTGCCAGCAGCGCAGGCGGGGTCGGAGCAGATACGCAGTATTTT	CASSAGGVGADTQYF
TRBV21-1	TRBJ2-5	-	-	TGTGCCAGCAGCAAATATGGACCCACGGGGGAAGAGACCCAGTACTTC	CASSKYGPTGEETQYF
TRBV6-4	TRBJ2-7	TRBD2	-	TGTGCCAGCAGTGACCCAGGGGCTAGCGGGGTCGAATCCTACGAGCAGTACTTC	CASSDPGASGVESYEQYF
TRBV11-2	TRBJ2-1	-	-	TGTGCCAGCAGTGTAACACGGCGGGACCATGAGCAGTTCTTC	CASSVTRRDHEQFF
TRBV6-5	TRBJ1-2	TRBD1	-	TGTGCCAGCAATCCTCGGACAGGAGGTGGCTACACCTTC	CASNPRTGGGYTF
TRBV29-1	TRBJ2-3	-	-	TGCAGCGTTGGTCGGGGGGCCCTTCGAGGGGCGGGAGAGGTTGCAGATACGCAGTATTTT	CSVGRGALRGAGEVADTQYF
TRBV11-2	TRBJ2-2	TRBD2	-	TGTGCCAGCAGCCCCCGCCGTGGCGGGAGACGTGACACCGGGGAGCTGTTTTTT	CASSPRRGGRRDTGELFF
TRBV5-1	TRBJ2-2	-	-	TGCGCCAGCAGCTTGGGCCTCAGGGTGAACACCGGGGAGCTGTTTTTT	CASSLGLRVNTGELFF
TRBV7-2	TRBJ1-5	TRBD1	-	TGTGCCAGCAGCCCTCAGGGGGGTCTTAGCAATCAGCCCCAGCATTTT	CASSPQGGLSNQPQHF
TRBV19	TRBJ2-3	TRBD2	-	TGTGCCAGTACCCCGGGGAGCGGGAGATCAGATACGCAGTATTTT	CASTPGSGRSDTQYF
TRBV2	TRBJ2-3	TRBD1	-	TGTGCCAGCAGTGATGGGACAGAGACCCTCGGCACAGATACGCAGTATTTT	CASSDGTETLGTDTQYF
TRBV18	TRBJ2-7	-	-	TGTGCCAGCTCCCCTGCCCCCACTCAGGTCCACGAGCAGTACTTC	CASSPAPTQVHEQYF
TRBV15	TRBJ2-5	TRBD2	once	TGTGCCACCAGCGTGGTGGTTGGGTCTACTAGCGGGAATCAAGAGACCCAGTACTTC	CATSVVVGSTSGNQETQYF
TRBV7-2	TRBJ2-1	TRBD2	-	TGTGCCAGCAGCTTAGCGGGTATAGCGGGGGGGCGGATCAATGAGCAGTTCTTC	CASSLAGIAGGRINEQFF
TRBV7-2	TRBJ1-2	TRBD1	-	TGTGCCAGCAGCCCGAGTACAGGGGGCGCGGGTGGCTACACCTTC	CASSPSTGGAGGYTF
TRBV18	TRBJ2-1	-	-	TGTGCCAGCTCCCCGTTCGTGGGAGAGGTGCAGTTCTTC	CASSPFVGEVQFF
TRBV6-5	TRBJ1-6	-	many	TGTGCCAGCAGTCTCCTCGGGGGATCGGATTCACCCCTCCACTTT	CASSLLGGSDSPLHF
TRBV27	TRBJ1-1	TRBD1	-	TGTGCCAGCAGTTTATCAGGGACAGGCACTGAAGCTTTCTTT	CASSLSGTGTEAFF
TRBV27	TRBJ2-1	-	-	TGTGCCAGCAGTTTCCCGGGGAATGAGCAGTTCTTC	CASSFPGNEQFF
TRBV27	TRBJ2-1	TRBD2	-	TGTGCCAGCAGTTCCAGAGCGGGGGGATTATACAATGAGCAGTTCTTC	CASSSRAGGLYNEQFF
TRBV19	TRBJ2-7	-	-	TGTGCCACCACAGGGAGCCACGAGCAGTACTTC	CATTGSHEQYF
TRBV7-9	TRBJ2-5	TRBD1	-	TGTGCCAGCAGCTGGCCGGGACAGGGGGCCGAGACCCAGTACTTC	CASSWPGQGAETQYF
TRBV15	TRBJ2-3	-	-	TGTGCCACCAGCAGAGATAGTGGCACAGATACGCAGTATTTT	CATSRDSGTDTQYF
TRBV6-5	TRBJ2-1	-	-	TGTGCCAGCAGTTACTCGAGAGTGAATGAGCAGTTCTTC	CASSYSRVNEQFF
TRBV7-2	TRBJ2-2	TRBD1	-	TGTGCCAGCAGCTTAGGTCGGACAGGGATCACCGGGGAGCTGTTTTTT	CASSLGRTGITGELFF
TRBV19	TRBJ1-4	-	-	TGTGCCAGTCTAAAAGAGCCCCAGGGCCCGGGAAAACTGTTTTTT	CASLKEPQGPGKLFF
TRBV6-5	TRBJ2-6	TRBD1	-	TGTGCCAGCAGAACAGGGGGCTCTGGGGCCAACGTCCTGACTTTC	CASRTGGSGANVLTF